The rows below give T cell receptor beta chains drawn from one sample of a study of OX40 agonist ivuxolimab in advanced cancers. Profiled with immunoSEQ multiplex PCR; TCRdb holds only in-frame clones, not every one. The table includes under 45,000 clones, almost 80% detected once. Sample: CD4+ or CD8+ T cells sorted from blood, taken in a trial of the OX40 agonist ivuxolimab. The receptors here all came from an adult with an advanced solid tumor such as melanoma, head and neck, liver or kidney cancer. Each CDR3 is given with its conserved first and last residue. D genes are given only for firm matches. Only part of the rows carry a size: once, few, many, or a class if the clone is expanded.

DNA: TGTGCCAGCCGGGGGATGGGATACGAGCAGTACTTC; CDR3: CASRGMGYEQYF; J: TRBJ2-7; V: TRBV18; size: .; length: 12; D: .
DNA: TGTGCCAGCACAGTCGCCATGAACTATGGCTACACCTTC; CDR3: CASTVAMNYGYTF; J: TRBJ1-2; V: TRBV2; size: .; length: 13; D: .
DNA: TGTGCCAGCAGCTTCAGCTTGGGAGAAGCTTTCTTT; CDR3: CASSFSLGEAFF; J: TRBJ1-1; V: TRBV7-9; size: .; length: 12; D: .
DNA: TGTGCCAGCAGTTACTCGAGCGGGGGCGCAGGAAATGAGCAGTTCTTC; CDR3: CASSYSSGGAGNEQFF; J: TRBJ2-1; V: TRBV6-5; size: once; length: 16; D: TRBD2
DNA: TGTGCCAGCAGCCCAGGACAGGCCCCTAACTATGGCTACACCTTC; CDR3: CASSPGQAPNYGYTF; J: TRBJ1-2; V: TRBV7-9; size: .; length: 15; D: TRBD1
DNA: TGTGCCAGCAGCGAGGACGGGACTAGCGAGCAGTTCTTC; CDR3: CASSEDGTSEQFF; J: TRBJ2-1; V: TRBV7-2; size: .; length: 13; D: TRBD2
DNA: TGTGCCAGCAGCTTAAGGGGCGAGGAACAGGATGGAGAGACCCAGTACTTC; CDR3: CASSLRGEEQDGETQYF; J: TRBJ2-5; V: TRBV4-2; size: .; length: 17; D: .
DNA: TGCGCCAGCCGCGAGGGGAATGAGCAGTTCTTC; CDR3: CASREGNEQFF; J: TRBJ2-1; V: TRBV5-1; size: .; length: 11; D: .
DNA: TGTGCCAGCAGCCTCCCCAGCGACTATGGCTACACCTTC; CDR3: CASSLPSDYGYTF; J: TRBJ1-2; V: TRBV6-6; size: few; length: 13; D: .
DNA: TGCGCCAGCAGTGCCGGGACAGGGGATGGCTACACCTTC; CDR3: CASSAGTGDGYTF; J: TRBJ1-2; V: TRBV5-1; size: .; length: 13; D: TRBD1
DNA: TGTGCCAGCAGTGAAGTAGCAGGACTCCCCTACGAGCAGTACTTC; CDR3: CASSEVAGLPYEQYF; J: TRBJ2-7; V: TRBV6-1; size: .; length: 15; D: .